The rows below give T cell receptor beta chains drawn from one sample of a study of T cell responses to AZD1222 COVID-19 vaccine. The method was immunoSEQ multiplex PCR; TCRdb's version includes in-frame clones alone and lacks a portion of them. Of roughly 120,000 clones in the sample, about nine tenths were seen once. The sequences come from peripheral blood, collected on day 0 of AZD1222 vaccination. The receptor set was obtained from an adult in good health. CDR3s leave out the opening cysteine and the closing phenylalanine or tryptophan. A clone size is listed for some rows: how often the clone was seen (once, few, many), or a class if it is expanded.

cdr3_aa,clone_size,v_call
ASSSPSRPEAF,.,TRBV6-2/TRBV6-3
ASSQRTASNEKLF,.,TRBV19
ASGGYRANTEAF,.,TRBV19
AIGGGLPDEQF,.,TRBV10-3
ASSLSSGNTIY,.,TRBV5-1
ASSSPGARGYT,.,TRBV5-1
ASSVDSSFGGPGTF,.,TRBV9
ASSFRDTDTQY,.,TRBV11-3
ASSLARTSNEAF,few,TRBV7-9
SARRNYGYT,.,TRBV29-1
AWTSGTYSNQPQH,.,TRBV30
ASSLGLGGETQY,.,TRBV7-6
ASSKGRVQPQH,.,TRBV6-5
ASTIGTQAKNIQY,.,TRBV11-1
ASSGTTGGGSPLH,.,TRBV11-2
ASSEKGNYGYT,.,TRBV6-1
ASSISGTSYEQY,.,TRBV19
ASSYSRRLANEQY,.,TRBV6-5
ASSITTGVETQY,.,TRBV7-8
ASSRVWEQY,once,TRBV7-9
ASTRGTGYNEQF,.,TRBV6-5
ASSFEDTEAF,once,TRBV11-2
ASSPIVRTSGSYEQY,.,TRBV6-2/TRBV6-3
ASSLGSNYGYT,.,TRBV5-1
AWRLGLEQY,.,TRBV30
ASSSSGLGVYNEQF,.,TRBV19
ASPYNVLT,.,TRBV6-5
ASSSTGNTQY,.,TRBV12-3/TRBV12-4
ASSLGPGDTQY,.,TRBV7-9
ASSLSSGYT,.,TRBV5-5
ASSEGAGEQY,.,TRBV10-1
AWSTGPWSNQPQH,.,TRBV30
SVPSWTEAF,.,TRBV29-1
ASSLVVTNTGELF,.,TRBV5-1
ASSGFEGRHGELF,.,TRBV2
ASSLEVGVRSPLH,.,TRBV11-2
ASSLEGEGSYEQY,.,TRBV5-1
ASGRETQY,.,TRBV2
ASSFADTRDYGYT,.,TRBV7-9
ASSQGRGGSSSEQY,.,TRBV3-1/TRBV3-2
ASSQVWGAGNEKLF,once,TRBV14
ASSLEGPNTEAF,.,TRBV10-2
ATSRGRTASGKDTIY,.,TRBV15
ATTTGAYEQY,.,TRBV28
ASSDRAGYEQY,.,TRBV19
ASRPHGDTGELF,once,TRBV5-1
ATRGQALSYTDTQY,.,TRBV10-3
AWSGKLYGYT,.,TRBV30
ASSRGVGGNQPQH,.,TRBV19
ASSPQQGDYYGYT,.,TRBV5-4
AACSGTYNSPLH,.,TRBV6-5
ASSPAGTSDTGELF,.,TRBV4-2
ASRDRGINYGYT,.,TRBV9
ATSDWAGGSNTGELF,.,TRBV24-1